This T cell receptor (beta chain) was profiled in a study of technical replicates of blood from a handful of donors. The germline CDR1 and CDR2 sequences are LGHNT and FRNRAP. The CDR3 extends over 11 amino acids. V gave up 4 bases and J gave up 4 bases, with 4 bases separating them. Repertoires were generated with immunoSEQ multiplex PCR, while TCRdb's copy carries only in-frame clones and drops some. The sample records about 84,000 clones, about 98% being singletons. The sequence was collected from a human donor in good health. Sequencing used T cells isolated from PBMCs. V gene TRBV12-5 combines with J gene TRBJ2-5; D is undetermined. The CDR3 protein is CASGSRETQYF. CDR3 nucleotides: TGTGCTAGTGGTTCCCGAGAGACCCAGTACTTC.